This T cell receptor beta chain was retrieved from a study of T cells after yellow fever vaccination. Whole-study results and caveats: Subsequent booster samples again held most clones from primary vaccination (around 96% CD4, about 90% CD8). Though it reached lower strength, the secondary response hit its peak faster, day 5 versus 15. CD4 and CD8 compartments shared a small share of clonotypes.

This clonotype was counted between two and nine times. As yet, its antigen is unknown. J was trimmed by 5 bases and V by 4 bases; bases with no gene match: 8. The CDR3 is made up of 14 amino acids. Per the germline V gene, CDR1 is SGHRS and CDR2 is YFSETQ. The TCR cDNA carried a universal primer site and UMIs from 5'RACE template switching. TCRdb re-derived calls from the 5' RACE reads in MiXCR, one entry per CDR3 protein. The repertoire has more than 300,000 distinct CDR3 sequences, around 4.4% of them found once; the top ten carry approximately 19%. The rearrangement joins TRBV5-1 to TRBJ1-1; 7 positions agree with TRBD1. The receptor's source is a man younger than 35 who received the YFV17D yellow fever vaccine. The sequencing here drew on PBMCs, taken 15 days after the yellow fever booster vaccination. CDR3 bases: TGCGCCAGCAGCCCCGACAGGGAACGGACTGAAGCTTTCTTT. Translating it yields CASSPDRERTEAFF.